This T cell receptor (beta chain) is drawn from a study of T cells in Graves' hyperthyroidism and ophthalmopathy. There were TCR beta CDR3 regions amplified from RNA transcripts. RT-PCR in the first round (using the HTBI primer set) targeted the TCR CDR3. TCRdb recomputed calls from the multiplex PCR reads with MiXCR, one row per CDR3 protein. The sample includes about 400,000 distinct CDR3 sequences, 15% to 19% of them seen just once. This clonotype occurred many times. Trimming left V 6 bases short and J 1 base short, with 15 bases between. CDR1 DFQATT and CDR2 SNEGSKA come from the germline V gene (reference sequence). CDR3 length equals 14 residues.

The genes are TRBV20-1 and TRBJ1-1, with D perhaps TRBD1 (5 bases). The receptor was isolated from a woman aged 18 to 35 with Graves' hyperthyroidism. The specimen was blood. The CDR3 loop is CSATEGTSNTEAFF. The CDR3 region has the DNA TGCAGTGCCACTGAGGGGACTTCGAACACTGAAGCTTTCTTT.